A single sample is the source of the 20 T cell receptor beta chains below, sequenced in a study of T cells in localized non-small cell lung cancer. Assay used: immunoSEQ multiplex PCR; TCRdb lists only in-frame clones, some missing. This table has roughly 26,000 clones, approximately 91% appearing once. The sequencing used peripheral blood, collected before any cancer treatment. These receptors all come from a female donor of 60 years or more with stage II squamous cell lung carcinoma.

The chain links TRBV11-2 to TRBJ1-1; tentatively, D is TRBD1 (6 bases). This CDR3 region has 15 residues. V gave up 5 bases and J gave up 1 base, with 14 bases separating them. Per germline, CDR1 SGHAT and CDR2 FQNNGV. CDR3 nucleotide sequence: TGTGCCAGCAGCCTCCAACAGGGCCGGAACACTGAAGCTTTCTTT. Its translation is CASSLQQGRNTEAFF.

The J gene is TRBJ2-3, the V gene TRBV28, with a weak D call TRBD2 (6 bases). Per the germline V gene, CDR1 is MDHEN and CDR2 is SYDVKM. The CDR3 loop spans 16 amino acids. Trimming left V 2 bases short and J 5 bases short, with 17 bases between. The CDR3 region has the DNA TGTGCCAGCAGTTTAGGAGGGAGTACGCTGGGAGATACGCAGTATTTT. Translation gives CASSLGGSTLGDTQYF. Supplemented by reference TRBV28 and TRBJ2-3, the full variable domain reads DVKVTQSSRYLVKRTGEKVFLECVQDMDHENMFWYRQDPGLGLRLIYFSYDVKMKEKGDIPEGYSVSREKKERFSLILESASTNQTSMYLCASSLGGSTLGDTQYFGPGTRLTVL.

The chain uses TRBV5-4 and TRBJ1-2; D is possibly TRBD1 (5 bases). The CDR3 is 14 residues long. Germline values: CDR1 SGHNT, CDR2 YYREEE (reference sequence). V gave up 0 bases and J gave up 7 bases, with 13 bases separating them. CDR3 nucleotides: TGTGCCAGCAGCTTGGGCTTAGGGGAAACTGGCTACACCTTC. As protein: CASSLGLGETGYTF.

The chain combines TRBV5-1 with TRBJ2-3, with TRBD2 identical over 9 bases. The V gene end was trimmed by 0 bases and the J gene end by 1 base; junction bases not matched to a gene: 3. In germline, CDR1 is SGHRS, CDR2 YFSETQ. This CDR3 contains 16 residues. The CDR3 region is CASSLAQRGGTDTQYF. The CDR3, as DNA: TGCGCCAGCAGCTTGGCCCAGCGGGGGGGCACAGATACGCAGTATTTT.

This chain links TRBV10-3 with TRBJ2-5; D gene unclear. CDR1 and CDR2 (germline): ENHRY, SYGVKD. V was trimmed by 0 bases and J by 12 bases, leaving 8 bases between them. The CDR3 is 11 amino acids. CDR3 coding DNA: TGTGCCATCAGTGAGTCGGCTAAAAAGTACTTC. It translates to CAISESAKKYF.

The chain has TRBV27 and TRBJ1-5; perhaps TRBD1 as D (5 bases). V lost 5 bases and J lost 2, with 10 bases in between. The CDR3 is 14 amino acids. Germline lookup yields CDR1 MNHEY and CDR2 SMNVEV (reference sequence). The chain's CDR3 is CASSTGTGNQPQHF. The CDR3 nucleotides read TGTGCCAGCAGTACCGGGACCGGCAATCAGCCCCAGCATTTT.

This sequence joins TRBV11-3 and TRBJ2-7; 9 bases align to TRBD1. This CDR3 is 14 amino acids long. Germline V gives CDR1 SGHNT, CDR2 YENEEA. V gave up 9 bases and J gave up 2 bases; unmatched junction bases: 8. CDR3 nucleotide sequence: TGTGCCAGTAGCAACAGGGGGCACCCCTACGAGCAGTACTTC. Encoded protein: CASSNRGHPYEQYF. Supplemented by reference TRBV11-3 and TRBJ2-7, the full variable domain reads EAGVVQSPRYKIIEKKQPVAFWCNPISGHNTLYWYLQNLGQGPELLIRYENEEAVDDSQLPKDRFSAERLKGVDSTLKIQPAELGDSAVYLCASSNRGHPYEQYFGPGTRLTVT.

The chain joins TRBV10-3 to TRBJ2-3; tentative D call: TRBD2 (6 bases). V was clipped by 8 bases and J by 2 bases, with 14 bases between them. Germline V gene lookup returns CDR1 ENHRY and CDR2 SYGVKD. This CDR3 region has 14 residues. CDR3 loop: CAIGRQGDTDTQYF. CDR3 nucleotides: TGTGCCATCGGGAGGCAGGGTGACACAGATACGCAGTATTTT.

This clone has a single count. This chain links TRBV6-1 with TRBJ1-1, with D possibly matching TRBD1 (6 bases). Trimming left V 7 bases short and J 1 base short, with 16 bases between. The CDR3 sequence is 15 residues long. CDR1 and CDR2 (germline): MNHNS, SASEGT. The CDR3, as DNA: TGTGCCAGCACCCTGGGACAATGGGGGAACACTGAAGCTTTCTTT. Translated: CASTLGQWGNTEAFF.

The V and J genes are TRBV7-3 and TRBJ2-5; tentatively, D is TRBD1 or TRBD2 (5 bases each). The CDR3 is 15 residues long. In germline, CDR1 is SGHTA, CDR2 FQGTGA. V lost 0 bases and J 3 bases, leaving 11 bases between the germline ends. The CDR3 region is CASSLTGDREETQYF. DNA of the CDR3: TGTGCCAGCAGCTTAACGGGAGACAGAGAAGAGACCCAGTACTTC.

The rearrangement uses TRBV7-9 and TRBJ1-6; perhaps TRBD1 as D (6 bases). Germline V lookup: CDR1 SEHNR, CDR2 FQNEAQ (reference sequence). The CDR3 consists of 16 residues. Trimming shortened V by 3 bases and J by 0 bases, and 9 bases separated the two germline ends. CDR3 loop: CASSFQGSSYNSPLHF. The CDR3, as DNA: TGTGCCAGCAGCTTTCAGGGGAGCTCCTATAATTCACCCCTCCACTTT.

The rearrangement uses TRBV28 and TRBJ2-3; TRBD1 is a possible D gene (5 bases). The V end was cut by 6 bases, the J end by 4 bases, with 17 bases between. Germline loops: CDR1 MDHEN, CDR2 SYDVKM. This CDR3 region has 15 residues. The DNA for the CDR3 is TGTGCCAGCAGGTCCTCGGGCAGGGTGGCAGATACGCAGTATTTT. Protein sequence: CASRSSGRVADTQYF.

The chain uses TRBV29-1 and TRBJ1-2; D gene unclear. The CDR3 covers 10 residues. From germline, CDR1 is SQVTM and CDR2 ANQGSEA. V was cut by 2 bases and J by 8 bases, with 6 bases left in between. CDR3 DNA: TGCAGCGTTGAATTCTTCGGCTACACCTTC. This gives the protein CSVEFFGYTF.

The chain uses TRBV9 and TRBJ1-3, with unresolved D. CDR1 and CDR2 from the germline V gene are SGDLS and YYNGEE. The length of the CDR3 is 14 residues. V lost 7 bases, J lost 0 bases, and 11 bases lay in between. The CDR3 here is CASCLGPSGNTIYF. CDR3 DNA sequence: TGTGCCAGCTGTTTAGGCCCCTCTGGAAACACCATATATTTT.

V usage is TRBV6-5 and J usage is TRBJ1-3; TRBD1 is a possible D gene (6 bases). CDR1 and CDR2 from the germline V gene are MNHEY and SVGAGI. Trimming left V 7 bases short and J 0 bases short, with 13 bases between. The CDR3 covers 15 residues. The CDR3 DNA follows: TGTGCCAGCAAGCCGGACAGATACTCTGGAAACACCATATATTTT. This sequence encodes CASKPDRYSGNTIYF.

V usage is TRBV27 and J usage is TRBJ2-7; possibly TRBD1 for D (6 bases). Germline lookup yields CDR1 MNHEY and CDR2 SMNVEV (reference sequence). Trimming removed 8 bases from V and 0 bases from J, with 14 bases in between. The CDR3 is 14 residues long. CDR3 in DNA: TGTGCCAGCCACGGGACAAAAAGCTCCTACGAGCAGTACTTC. As protein: CASHGTKSSYEQYF.

The chain employs TRBV7-2 and TRBJ1-1; D perhaps matches TRBD1 (5 bases). V was cut by 4 bases and J by 1 base, with 7 bases left in between. CDR1 and CDR2 (germline): SGHTA, FQGNSA. The CDR3 contains 13 residues. CDR3 loop: CASSSDTNTEAFF. The CDR3 DNA follows: TGTGCCAGCAGCTCGGACACGAACACTGAAGCTTTCTTT. Variable domain in full (rest from reference TRBV7-2 and TRBJ1-1): GAGVSQSPSNKVTEKGKDVELRCDPISGHTALYWYRQSLGQGLEFLIYFQGNSAPDKSGLPSDRFSAERTGGSVSTLTIQRTQQEDSAVYLCASSSDTNTEAFFGQGTRLTVV.

CDR3 sequence: CASSEEAGASYEQYF. The CDR3 DNA reads TGTGCCAGCAGTGAAGAAGCGGGGGCCTCCTACGAGCAGTACTTC. J is TRBJ2-7 and V is TRBV6-4; TRBD2 aligns across 8 bases. The germline CDR1 and CDR2 sequences are MRHNA and SNTAGT. The CDR3 is 15 residues long. Germline trimming cut 3 bases from V and 0 bases from J; bases unmatched to any gene: 4.

J is TRBJ1-1 and V is TRBV19, with D uncertain. The CDR3 runs to 14 residues. V gave up 2 bases and J gave up 3 bases, with 10 bases separating them. From germline, CDR1 is LNHDA and CDR2 SQIVND (reference sequence). CDR3 nucleotide sequence: TGTGCCAGTAGTATAAGTACGGGGTACACTGAAGCTTTCTTT. Translation gives CASSISTGYTEAFF.

V gene TRBV10-2 combines with J gene TRBJ1-6; 7 bases fit TRBD1. The CDR3 totals 17 residues. Germline CDR1 WSHSY, CDR2 SAAADI. J gave up 3 bases and V 3 bases, and 8 bases lay outside the gene matches. The CDR3 loop reads CASSDWGTAYYNSPLHF. CDR3 bases: TGCGCCAGCAGTGATTGGGGGACAGCCTACTATAATTCACCCCTCCACTTT.